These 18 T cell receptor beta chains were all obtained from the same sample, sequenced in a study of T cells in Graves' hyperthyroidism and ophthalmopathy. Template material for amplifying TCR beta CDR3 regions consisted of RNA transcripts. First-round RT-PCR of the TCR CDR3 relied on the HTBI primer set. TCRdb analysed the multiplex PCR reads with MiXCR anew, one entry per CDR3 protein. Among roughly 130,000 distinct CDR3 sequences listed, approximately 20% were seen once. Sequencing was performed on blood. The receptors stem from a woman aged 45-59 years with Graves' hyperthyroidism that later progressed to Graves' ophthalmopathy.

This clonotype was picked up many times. The CDR3 loop is CASRITEQFF. In nucleotides, the CDR3 is TGTGCCAGCAGGATTACGGAGCAGTTCTTC. This chain links TRBV11-2 with TRBJ2-1; no definite D call. CDR1 and CDR2 from the germline V gene are SGHAT and FQNNGV. Trimming removed 6 bases at V and 10 bases at J, with 7 bases between. The CDR3 runs to 10 residues. The full variable domain, with the rest looked up from reference TRBV11-2 and TRBJ2-1, is EAGVAQSPRYKIIEKRQSVAFWCNPISGHATLYWYQQILGQGPKLLIQFQNNGVVDDSQLPKDRFSAERLKGVDSTLKIQPAKLEDSAVYLCASRITEQFFGPGTRLTVL.

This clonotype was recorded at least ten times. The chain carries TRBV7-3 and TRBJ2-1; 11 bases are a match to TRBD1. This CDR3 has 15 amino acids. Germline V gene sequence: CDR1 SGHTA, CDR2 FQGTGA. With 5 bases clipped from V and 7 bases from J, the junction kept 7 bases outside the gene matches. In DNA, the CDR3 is TGTGCCAGCAGCCCCGGGACAGGGGGAGGGAATGAGCAGTTCTTC. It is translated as CASSPGTGGGNEQFF.

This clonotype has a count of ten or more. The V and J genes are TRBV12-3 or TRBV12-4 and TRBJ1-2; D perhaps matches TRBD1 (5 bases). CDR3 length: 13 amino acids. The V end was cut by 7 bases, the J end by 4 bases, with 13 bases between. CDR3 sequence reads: CASTPRQTYGYTF. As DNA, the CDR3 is TGTGCCAGCACCCCACGACAGACCTATGGCTACACCTTC.

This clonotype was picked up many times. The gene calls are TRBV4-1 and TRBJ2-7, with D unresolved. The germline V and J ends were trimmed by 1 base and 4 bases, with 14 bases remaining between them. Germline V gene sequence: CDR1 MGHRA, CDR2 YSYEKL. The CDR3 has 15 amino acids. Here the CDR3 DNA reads TGCGCCAGCAGCCAAGGTGCCCGGGTTCAATACGAGCAGTACTTC. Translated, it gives CASSQGARVQYEQYF.

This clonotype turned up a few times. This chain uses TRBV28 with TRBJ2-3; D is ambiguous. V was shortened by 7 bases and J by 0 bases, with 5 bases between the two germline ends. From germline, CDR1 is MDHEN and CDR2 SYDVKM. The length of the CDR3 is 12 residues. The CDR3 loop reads CASISSTDTQYF. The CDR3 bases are TGTGCCAGCATCTCTAGCACAGATACGCAGTATTTT.

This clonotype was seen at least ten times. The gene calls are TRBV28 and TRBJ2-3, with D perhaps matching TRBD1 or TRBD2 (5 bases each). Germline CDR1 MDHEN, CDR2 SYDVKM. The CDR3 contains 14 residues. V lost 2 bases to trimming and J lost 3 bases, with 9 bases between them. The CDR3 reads CASSLPGGTDTQYF. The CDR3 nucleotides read TGTGCCAGCAGTTTACCTGGGGGAACAGATACGCAGTATTTT.

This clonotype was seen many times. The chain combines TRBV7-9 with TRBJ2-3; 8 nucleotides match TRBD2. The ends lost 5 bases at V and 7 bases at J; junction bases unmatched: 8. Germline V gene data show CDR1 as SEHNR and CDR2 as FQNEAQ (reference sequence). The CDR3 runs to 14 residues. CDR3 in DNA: TGTGCCAGCAGCCTCGAAGCGGGAGTACATACGCAGTATTTT. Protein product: CASSLEAGVHTQYF.

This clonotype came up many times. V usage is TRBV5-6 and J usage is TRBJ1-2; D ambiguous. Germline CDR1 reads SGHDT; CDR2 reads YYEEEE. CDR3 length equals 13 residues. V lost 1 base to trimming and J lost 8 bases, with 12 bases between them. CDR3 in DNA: TGTGCCAGCAGCTTGCCCTCTTCGGGAGGCTACACCTTC. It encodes CASSLPSSGGYTF.

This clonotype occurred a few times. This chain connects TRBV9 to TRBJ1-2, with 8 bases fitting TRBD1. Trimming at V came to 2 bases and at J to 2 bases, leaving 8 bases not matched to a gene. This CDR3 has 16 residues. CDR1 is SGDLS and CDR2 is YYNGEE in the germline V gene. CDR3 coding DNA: TGTGCCAGCAGCGTCAGGACAGGGTCTCTAAACTATGGCTACACCTTC. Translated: CASSVRTGSLNYGYTF.

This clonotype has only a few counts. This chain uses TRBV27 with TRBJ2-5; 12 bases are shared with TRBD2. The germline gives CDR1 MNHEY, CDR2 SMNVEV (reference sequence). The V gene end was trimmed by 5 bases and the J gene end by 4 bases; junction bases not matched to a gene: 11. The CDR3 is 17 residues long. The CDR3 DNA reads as TGTGCCAGCAGTACCCCTCTAGCGGGAGGGCCGCGAGAGACCCAGTACTTC. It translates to CASSTPLAGGPRETQYF.

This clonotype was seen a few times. The CDR3 nucleotides read TGTGCCAGCAGAGGGACTAGCTCGTACGAGCAGTACTTC. Translated, it gives CASRGTSSYEQYF. The genes are TRBV6-2 or TRBV6-3 and TRBJ2-7; 9 positions agree with TRBD2. The CDR3 extends over 13 amino acids. In germline, CDR1 is MNHEY, CDR2 SVGEGT. V lost 6 bases to trimming and J lost 4 bases; unmatched junction nucleotides: 4.

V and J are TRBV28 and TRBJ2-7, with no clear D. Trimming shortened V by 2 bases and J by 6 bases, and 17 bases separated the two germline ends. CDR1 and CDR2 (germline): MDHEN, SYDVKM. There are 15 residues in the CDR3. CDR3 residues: CASSLVEPTSSEQYF. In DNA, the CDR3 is TGTGCCAGCAGTTTAGTGGAGCCCACTTCGAGCGAGCAGTACTTC.

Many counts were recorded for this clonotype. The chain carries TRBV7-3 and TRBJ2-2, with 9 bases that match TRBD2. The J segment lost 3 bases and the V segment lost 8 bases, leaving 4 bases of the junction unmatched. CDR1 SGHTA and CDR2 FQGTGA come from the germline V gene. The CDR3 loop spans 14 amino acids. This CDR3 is CASRREGYTGELFF. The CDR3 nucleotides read TGTGCCAGCCGGCGGGAGGGCTACACCGGGGAGCTGTTTTTT. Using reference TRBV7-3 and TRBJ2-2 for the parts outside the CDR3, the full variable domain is GAGVSQTPSNKVTEKGKYVELRCDPISGHTALYWYRQSLGQGPEFLIYFQGTGAADDSGLPNDRFFAVRPEGSVSTLKIQRTERGDSAVYLCASRREGYTGELFFGEGSRLTVL.

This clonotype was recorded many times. The CDR3 sequence: CASSLETGTSHNEQFF. CDR3 nucleotide sequence: TGTGCCAGCAGTTTAGAAACCGGGACTAGCCACAATGAGCAGTTCTTC. The rearrangement joins TRBV6-1 to TRBJ2-1; 9 bases map to TRBD2. The V segment lost 5 bases and the J segment 5 bases; nucleotides outside the gene matches: 10. The CDR3 has 16 residues. CDR1 and CDR2 from the germline V gene are MNHNS and SASEGT.

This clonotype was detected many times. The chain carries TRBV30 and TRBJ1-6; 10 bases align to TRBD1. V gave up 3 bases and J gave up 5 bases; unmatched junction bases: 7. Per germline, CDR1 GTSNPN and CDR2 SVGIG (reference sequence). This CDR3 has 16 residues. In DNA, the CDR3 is TGTGCCTGGAGGCAGGACAGGGGGATTAATAATTCACCCCTCCACTTT. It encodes CAWRQDRGINNSPLHF.

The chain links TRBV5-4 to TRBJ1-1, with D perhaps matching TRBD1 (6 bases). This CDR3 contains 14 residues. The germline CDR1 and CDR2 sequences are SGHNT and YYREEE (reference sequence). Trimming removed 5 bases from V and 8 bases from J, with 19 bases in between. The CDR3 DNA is TGTGCCAGCAGATCGATAGAACAGGGTTCCGAAGCTTTCTTT. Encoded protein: CASRSIEQGSEAFF.

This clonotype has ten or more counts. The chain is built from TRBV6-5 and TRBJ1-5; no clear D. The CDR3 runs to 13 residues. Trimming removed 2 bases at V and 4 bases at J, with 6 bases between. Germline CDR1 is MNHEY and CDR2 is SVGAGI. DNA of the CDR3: TGTGCCAGCAGTTACGGTAGAAATCAGCCCCAGCATTTT. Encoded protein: CASSYGRNQPQHF.

CDR3 DNA sequence: TGTGCCAGCAGCCTGGACGGATTCTATGGCTACACCTTC. This encodes CASSLDGFYGYTF. The V gene is TRBV7-9, the J gene TRBJ1-2; D uncertain. V shed 5 bases and J shed 4 bases, with 11 bases lying between them. Germline-derived CDR1 and CDR2 are SEHNR and FQNEAQ (reference sequence). The CDR3 length is 13 residues.